Below are 10 T cell receptor beta chains sequenced from a single sample in a study of blood T cell repertoires in COVID-19. Method: immunoSEQ multiplex PCR; TCRdb's copy keeps in-frame clones and lacks some. This sample carries approximately 100,000 clones, approximately 86% of them seen once, and the ten largest clones take 12%. Sequenced material: peripheral blood. These receptors all come from a human donor in a cohort sampled during active COVID-19.

This clone was counted a few times. V gene TRBV7-2 combines with J gene TRBJ2-7; 12 bases align to TRBD1. This CDR3 region has 15 residues. CDR1 is SGHTA and CDR2 is FQGNSA in the germline V gene. Germline trimming cut 5 bases from V and 7 bases from J; bases unmatched to any gene: 9. The CDR3 sequence is CASSPRGTGGREQYF. The CDR3 coding sequence is TGTGCCAGCAGCCCACGCGGGACAGGGGGCAGGGAGCAGTACTTC.

The sample holds one count of this clone. The conserved phenylalanine or tryptophan is not found at the CDR3 terminus, so this likely reflects a read error. CDR3 sequence (DNA): TGTGCCAGCAGACCCAGACAGGGTCCCTACGAGCAGTACCTC. This sequence encodes CASRPRQGPYEQYL. This chain connects TRBV28 to TRBJ2-7; 7 bases are a match to TRBD1. Germline V lookup: CDR1 MDHEN, CDR2 SYDVKM. The CDR3 runs to 14 residues. Losses at the gene ends were 6 bases for V and 2 bases for J; bases not matched to a gene: 7.

This clone has a handful of counts. CDR3 amino acids: CATSTVSAEAFF. The CDR3 nucleotides are TGTGCCACCAGCACTGTCTCGGCTGAAGCTTTCTTT. This sequence joins TRBV15 and TRBJ1-1; no firm D call. CDR3 length: 12 residues. Germline V CDR1 and CDR2: LNHNV, YYDKDF (reference sequence). V was cut by 4 bases and J by 6 bases, with 9 bases left in between. The whole variable domain, filled in from reference TRBV15 and TRBJ1-1, reads DAMVIQNPRYQVTQFGKPVTLSCSQTLNHNVMYWYQQKSSQAPKLLFHYYDKDFNNEADTPDNFQSRRPNTSFCFLDIRSPGLGDTAMYLCATSTVSAEAFFGQGTRLTVV.

The chain has TRBV24-1 and TRBJ2-3; no clear D gene. Germline values: CDR1 KGHDR, CDR2 SFDVKD. V was trimmed by 4 bases and J by 5 bases, leaving 9 bases between them. This CDR3 has 13 residues. The CDR3: CATSDPPLDTQYF. The CDR3 DNA is TGTGCCACCAGTGACCCTCCGTTAGATACGCAGTATTTT.

The chain employs TRBV6-5 and TRBJ2-5; TRBD1 might be the D (6 bases). Germline assignment: CDR1 MNHEY and CDR2 SVGAGI. V was pared by 7 bases and J by 2 bases, with 11 bases between. CDR3 length equals 13 residues. CDR3 bases: TGTGCCAGCACGCGGACAGTGCAAGAGACCCAGTACTTC. Translating it yields CASTRTVQETQYF.

The V gene is TRBV7-2, the J gene TRBJ2-3, with D perhaps matching TRBD2 (5 bases). CDR1 SGHTA and CDR2 FQGNSA come from the germline V gene. V lost 3 bases and J 1 base, leaving 11 bases between the germline ends. CDR3 length: 15 amino acids. CDR3: CASSFFSGGTDTQYF. The CDR3 DNA follows: TGTGCCAGCAGCTTTTTCAGCGGAGGCACAGATACGCAGTATTTT.

The rearrangement uses TRBV3-1 (or the pseudogene TRBV3-2) and TRBJ1-1; D gene uncertain. From germline, CDR1 is LGHDT and CDR2 YNNKEL (reference sequence). The CDR3 runs to 14 residues. V was trimmed by 2 bases and J by 0 bases, leaving 7 bases between them. The CDR3 sequence: CASSQNGVNTEAFF. In nucleotides, the CDR3 is TGTGCCAGCAGCCAAAACGGGGTGAACACTGAAGCTTTCTTT.

The chain is built from TRBV5-6 and TRBJ2-3; D not certain. Trimming shortened V by 4 bases and J by 2 bases, and 17 bases separated the two germline ends. Per the germline V gene, CDR1 is SGHDT and CDR2 is YYEEEE. This CDR3 has 16 amino acids. For the CDR3, the DNA is TGTGCCAGCAGCGGCCGTCTGGTTTCTTACACAGATACGCAGTATTTT. Amino acids: CASSGRLVSYTDTQYF.

The chain joins TRBV7-9 to TRBJ2-7; TRBD2 is a possible D gene (6 bases). V gave up 2 bases and J gave up 5 bases, with 10 bases separating them. Looked up from germline, CDR1 is SEHNR and CDR2 is FQNEAQ (reference sequence). The CDR3 contains 13 residues. The CDR3 DNA reads as TGTGCCAGCAGCTTAAGGGGACTCCACGAGCAGTACTTC. Encoded protein: CASSLRGLHEQYF.

The J gene is TRBJ1-1, the V gene TRBV9; 9 bases fit TRBD1. CDR1 is SGDLS, CDR2 YYNGEE, per germline. The CDR3 loop spans 13 amino acids. With 4 bases clipped from V and 7 bases from J, the junction kept 5 bases outside the gene matches. Here the CDR3 reads CASSLGTGNEAFF. The CDR3 DNA follows: TGTGCCAGCAGCCTCGGGACAGGGAATGAAGCTTTCTTT.